This T cell receptor (beta chain) was obtained from a study of identical twins. V lost 2 bases and J 6 bases, leaving 13 bases between the germline ends. The CDR3 loop spans 15 amino acids. TCRdb redid the calling of the 5' RACE reads with MiXCR, one entry per CDR3 protein. This sample has about 690,000 distinct CDR3 sequences, with roughly 20% found just once. This sample was also put to use in a study of T cells expressing NK-cell markers.

Sequencing was carried out using PBMCs. The V call is TRBV12-3 or TRBV12-4, the J call TRBJ2-2; D may match TRBD1 or TRBD2 (5 bases each). This clonotype originated in a young woman in good health. The CDR3 region is CASSLRGEGPGELFF. The CDR3 coding sequence is TGTGCCAGCAGTTTACGAGGGGAAGGACCCGGGGAGCTGTTTTTT.